This T cell receptor (beta chain) emerged from a study of regulatory T cells in long-lasting Graves disease (dated by TCRdb to the early 2020s). For the study in its entirety: Patients with newly diagnosed Graves' disease had been on antithyroid drugs for under 3 months. This study used TCR sequencing and RNA sequencing of peripheral blood to compare persistent Graves' disease patients against newly diagnosed Graves' disease patients. The study was conducted in China and was registered as a clinical trial. TCR sequencing covered 13 persistent and some 20 newly diagnosed Graves' disease patients, around 35 samples in total. The paper as a whole reports these results and caveats: Sequencing and analysis were restricted to the TCR beta chain. More public clonotypes were shared among persistent patients (2,741) than among newly diagnosed patients (approximately 1,000). Compared with newly diagnosed patients, patients with persistent Graves' disease had lower TCR Shannon entropy and fewer highly expanded clones, which suggests clonal expansion. TRBV28, TRBJ1-2 and TRBJ2-5 were preferentially used in persistent disease, while TRBV20-1 and TRBJ2-1 were favored in newly diagnosed disease. As a limitation, the authors acknowledged that the small sample size may reduce accuracy. Because the primary lesion, thyroid tissue, could not be accessed, the study looked at peripheral blood alone.

Library construction relied on multiplex PCR. Data came from an Illumina HiSeq 4000. CDR3 regions were amplified by Arm-PCR with iRepertoire HTBI primers to construct TCR beta libraries. PCR products were gel purified before sequencing. As for the authors' bioinformatics: Gene usage analysis of CDR3 amino acid clonotypes relied on the roughly 67 TRBV and about 15 TRBJ segments identified across samples. COPE and FqMerger were used to merge the filtered high-quality paired reads into contigs. BLAST was used to align contigs to the IMGT TRBV, TRBD and TRBJ reference genes, and CDR3 was defined following IMGT. Clonotypes above 0.1% frequency were classified as highly expanded clones. Shannon entropy was used to measure repertoire diversity, and the Gini coefficient was used to measure V-J evenness. Clonotypes shared by more than one individual were considered public. TCRdb's own reprocessing of the public reads used fastp at Q25 and MiXCR and kept productive beta chains. All rows with the same CDR3 protein become a single entry with the most common DNA and genes. These V and J calls originate from TCRdb's pipeline instead of the authors' own analysis. The sample yields around 400,000 distinct CDR3 sequences; about 14% were counted once. The ten largest clones take up 22% of the sample.

Reading the label with the study, this specimen's time point is: newly diagnosed GD, antithyroid drugs for less than 3 months. For both TCR sequencing and RNA sequencing, RNA was extracted from PBMCs using TRIzol. The diagnosis of Graves' disease was made according to American Thyroid Association guidelines. The patients came from an endocrinology department in Xi'an, China. From each patient, approximately 10 milliliters of peripheral blood was collected into an EDTA anticoagulant tube. Ficoll Paque Plus density gradient separation was used to isolate PBMCs, and no further T cell sorting was done. An Agilent 2100 Bioanalyzer and agarose gel were used to check RNA quality, and a NanoDrop 2000 was used to measure RNA concentration. This clonotype was detected many times. The specificity of this receptor is unknown. No base quality values were provided; no much bigger clone lies one nucleotide off. The germline V gene encodes CDR1 SQVTM and CDR2 ANQGSEA. Deletion took 7 bases off V and 4 bases off J, with a span of 25 bases between the germline ends. There are 16 amino acids in the CDR3, from cysteine to phenylalanine inclusive. The kept DNA is CDR3 alone, 48 bases in frame from the first base.

Sequencing was performed on peripheral blood mononuclear cells (PBMCs), taken at new diagnosis, from a patient treated with antithyroid drugs. Recombination linked TRBV29-1 to TRBJ2-5; tentative D gene TRBD2, with 7 bases matching. The TCR sequence derives from a female donor with Graves disease. This receptor has the CDR3 CSASGGGVRGGETQYF. In nucleotides, the sequence is TGCAGCGCCTCGGGGGGAGGGGTTAGGGGGGGAGAGACCCAGTACTTC.